Below, 31 T cell receptor beta chains from the same sample are listed, as sequenced in a study of CD8+ T cells in alopecia areata. It was cDNA, reverse transcribed from extracted RNA, that served as the sequencing template. Repertoires were generated with immunoSEQ multiplex PCR, while TCRdb's copy carries only in-frame clones and drops some. The data contain about 160,000 clones, more than 40% of them singletons. The sequencing sample was made of CD4+ T cells sorted from blood. All receptors derive from a human donor with alopecia areata.

The V and J genes are TRBV28 and TRBJ2-5; D is undetermined. Germline V gene lookup returns CDR1 MDHEN and CDR2 SYDVKM. CDR3 length: 13 residues. V gave up 5 bases and J gave up 3 bases, with 10 bases separating them. The CDR3 sequence: CASSTDTKETQYF. The DNA of the CDR3 is TGTGCCAGCAGTACCGACACCAAAGAGACCCAGTACTTC.

This clone was counted only a few times. This chain uses TRBV20-1 with TRBJ2-3; 7 bases line up with TRBD1. Germline assignment: CDR1 DFQATT and CDR2 SNEGSKA (reference sequence). This CDR3 spans 11 amino acids. J was trimmed by 12 bases and V by 3 bases; bases with no gene match: 6. DNA for the CDR3: TGCAGTGCTAGGACGACAGGGCCTCAGTATTTT. Translating it yields CSARTTGPQYF.

The chain couples TRBV25-1 to TRBJ1-4; no clear D. The CDR3 consists of 14 residues. The germline CDR1 and CDR2 sequences are MGHDK and SYGVNS. Trimming left V 5 bases short and J 8 bases short, with 15 bases between. CDR3 in amino acids: CASSTHRPGEKLFF. The CDR3 coding sequence is TGTGCCAGCAGTACTCATAGGCCGGGAGAAAAACTGTTTTTT.

This clone was detected a few times. This rearrangement joins TRBV29-1 to TRBJ2-1, with D perhaps TRBD1 (5 bases). This CDR3 is 11 amino acids long. Germline V CDR1 and CDR2: SQVTM, ANQGSEA. V lost 7 bases, J lost 6 bases, and 10 bases lay in between. For the CDR3, the DNA is TGCAGCGCCGACAGAGGCAATGAGCAGTTCTTC. This encodes CSADRGNEQFF.

The chain has TRBV29-1 and TRBJ2-6; 7 nucleotides align to TRBD1. The CDR3 spans 15 residues. Germline V gene lookup returns CDR1 SQVTM and CDR2 ANQGSEA. J lost 2 bases, V lost 1 base, and 2 bases had no gene match. The CDR3: CSVEATGAGANVLTF. The CDR3 DNA sequence: TGCAGCGTTGAAGCAACAGGGGCTGGGGCCAACGTCCTGACTTTC.

This sequence joins TRBV15 and TRBJ2-4; a weak D match, TRBD2 (5 bases). The germline V gene has CDR1 LNHNV and CDR2 YYDKDF (reference sequence). This CDR3 is 15 amino acids long. Trimming stripped 0 bases from V and 3 bases from J, with 9 bases between. The CDR3, as DNA: TGTGCCACCAGCAGAGATCAAACTAGCAAAAACATTCAGTACTTC. Translation gives CATSRDQTSKNIQYF.

The V gene is TRBV4-1, the J gene TRBJ2-5; D gene uncertain. The CDR3 sequence is 16 residues long. The V end lost 0 bases, the J end lost 2 bases, and 13 bases lay between the germline ends. Germline CDR1 reads MGHRA; CDR2 reads YSYEKL. The CDR3 is CASSQDRQGPQETQYF. CDR3 coding DNA: TGCGCCAGCAGCCAAGATCGCCAAGGCCCACAAGAGACCCAGTACTTC.

The V and J genes are TRBV9 and TRBJ2-1, with 11 bases fitting TRBD2. V shed 5 bases and J 9 bases; nucleotides not matched to a gene: 7. Germline CDR1 and CDR2: SGDLS and YYNGEE. The CDR3 contains 14 residues. CDR3 DNA sequence: TGTGCCAGCAGACTAGCGGGGGACTACGGTGAGCAGTTCTTC. Its translation is CASRLAGDYGEQFF.

The CDR3 loop is CASRPPGGYEQYF. The DNA of the CDR3 is TGTGCCAGCAGACCCCCCGGGGGGTACGAGCAGTACTTC. The chain recombines TRBV6-5 with TRBJ2-7; TRBD2 aligns across 7 bases. CDR1 and CDR2 from the germline V gene are MNHEY and SVGAGI. Germline trimming cut 6 bases from V and 4 bases from J; bases unmatched to any gene: 6. The CDR3 loop spans 13 amino acids.

About this clone itself: One end of the junction fails to match germline, which may point to a read error. The chain employs TRBV29-1 and TRBJ1-1; 7 bases map to TRBD1. The V gene's germline CDR1 is SQVTM and CDR2 ANQGSEA. This CDR3 contains 13 residues. CDR3 amino acids: CSVTTGMNTGAFF. In nucleotides, the CDR3 is TGCAGCGTCACGACAGGGATGAACACTGGAGCTTTCTTT. The full variable domain, its missing parts supplied by reference TRBV29-1 and TRBJ1-1, is SAVISQKPSRDICQRGTSLTIQCQVDSQVTMMFWYRQQPGQSLTLIATANQGSEATYESGFVIDKFPISRPNLTFSTLTVSNMSPEDSSIYLCSVTTGMNTGAFFGQGTRLTVV.

This clone was counted once. V gene TRBV5-1 combines with J gene TRBJ2-3; TRBD2 agrees at 8 bases. V gave up 0 bases and J gave up 0 bases; unmatched junction bases: 3. CDR1 and CDR2 (germline): SGHRS, YFSETQ. This CDR3 spans 16 amino acids. CDR3 sequence (DNA): TGCGCCAGCAGCTTGGGTTCTAGCGGGAGCACAGATACGCAGTATTTT. As protein: CASSLGSSGSTDTQYF.

This chain uses TRBV20-1 with TRBJ1-2; D is unclear. From germline, CDR1 is DFQATT and CDR2 SNEGSKA (reference sequence). This CDR3 has 10 residues. V was clipped by 7 bases and J by 1 base, with 4 bases between them. The CDR3 sequence: CSGDNYGYTF. CDR3 DNA sequence: TGCAGTGGGGATAACTATGGCTACACCTTC.

Many counts were recorded for this clone. In this CDR3 the conserved last residue, phenylalanine or tryptophan, is missing, so a read error is likely. It is unclear where the CDR3 begins or ends on the DNA, so no DNA is shown, and the CDR3 is as TCRdb lists it. The rearrangement uses TRBV23-1 and TRBJ1-4; the table assigns TRBD1, which was not confirmed against the DNA. TRBV23-1 is assigned to the ORF class and has an uncertain function. Ends included, the CDR3 has 9 residues. This CDR3 is CASSQGTGS.

In this sample, this clone turned up a few times. In DNA form, the CDR3 reads TGCAGCGCCGAACACTTTCGTCGAACTGAAGCTTTCTTT. Its translation is CSAEHFRRTEAFF. The chain uses TRBV29-1 and TRBJ1-1; D is unclear. Germline V gene data show CDR1 as SQVTM and CDR2 as ANQGSEA. This CDR3 comprises 13 residues. The V and J ends lost 7 bases and 5 bases respectively, with 17 bases between them.

The chain recombines TRBV28 with TRBJ2-7, with TRBD2 matching over 7 bases. The germline CDR1 and CDR2 sequences are MDHEN and SYDVKM. The CDR3 has 11 amino acids. Germline trimming cut 7 bases from V and 8 bases from J; bases unmatched to any gene: 5. The CDR3 loop reads CASTGEGKQYF. The CDR3 coding sequence is TGTGCCAGCACCGGGGAGGGGAAGCAGTACTTC.

This clone was counted a few times. The chain uses TRBV28 and TRBJ1-5; no clear D. Germline V gene data show CDR1 as MDHEN and CDR2 as SYDVKM. Trimming cost V 5 bases and J 7 bases, with 15 bases left between them. The CDR3 spans 14 residues. The CDR3: CASSLSSGEQPQHF. The CDR3 DNA follows: TGTGCCAGCAGTCTAAGCAGCGGGGAGCAGCCCCAGCATTTT.

CDR3 protein: CASVFPDAFDTQYF. The CDR3, as DNA: TGTGCCAGCGTGTTCCCGGACGCCTTTGATACGCAGTATTTT. The chain is built from TRBV28 and TRBJ2-3; D is unresolved. Germline assignment: CDR1 MDHEN and CDR2 SYDVKM. The CDR3 is 14 amino acids. Deletions cut 8 bases from V and 6 bases from J, with 18 bases between. The whole variable domain, filled in from reference TRBV28 and TRBJ2-3, reads DVKVTQSSRYLVKRTGEKVFLECVQDMDHENMFWYRQDPGLGLRLIYFSYDVKMKEKGDIPEGYSVSREKKERFSLILESASTNQTSMYLCASVFPDAFDTQYFGPGTRLTVL.

The V call is TRBV9, the J call TRBJ1-2; D is perhaps TRBD1 (5 bases). The V end lost 0 bases, the J end lost 2 bases, and 5 bases lay between the germline ends. Germline assignment: CDR1 SGDLS and CDR2 YYNGEE. The CDR3 contains 13 residues. The chain's CDR3 is CASSVAGNYGYTF. Written as DNA, the CDR3 is TGTGCCAGCAGCGTAGCAGGGAACTATGGCTACACCTTC.

The J gene is TRBJ2-3, the V gene TRBV4-2; TRBD2 is a possible D gene (5 bases). The CDR3 runs to 14 residues. Germline CDR1 reads LGHNA; CDR2 reads YNFKEQ. V was trimmed by 0 bases and J by 4 bases, leaving 8 bases between them. CDR3 protein: CASSQEGSPDTQYF. CDR3 sequence (DNA): TGTGCCAGCAGCCAAGAAGGGAGCCCAGATACGCAGTATTTT.

This clone turned up a few times. The chain links TRBV4-1 to TRBJ1-5; 9 bases are a match to TRBD1. Germline CDR1 and CDR2: MGHRA and YSYEKL. J gave up 3 bases and V 4 bases, and 7 bases lay outside the gene matches. CDR3 length equals 16 residues. This CDR3 reads CASSLSGQGYNQPQHF. CDR3 coding DNA: TGCGCCAGCAGCCTATCGGGACAGGGATACAATCAGCCCCAGCATTTT.

This chain uses TRBV6-5 with TRBJ2-6, with 8 positions matching TRBD1. The CDR3 loop spans 15 amino acids. Germline trimming cut 4 bases from V and 2 bases from J; bases unmatched to any gene: 1. In germline, CDR1 is MNHEY, CDR2 SVGAGI. The CDR3 coding sequence is TGTGCCAGCAGTTCACAGGGGGCTGGGGCCAACGTCCTGACTTTC. It codes for CASSSQGAGANVLTF.

The V gene is TRBV25-1, the J gene TRBJ2-7, with D perhaps TRBD2 (6 bases). The germline gives CDR1 MGHDK, CDR2 SYGVNS. V lost 4 bases and J lost 6, with 16 bases in between. CDR3 size: 14 residues. The CDR3 DNA reads TGTGCCAGCAGTGCTATTTCGGGGGTTGGCGAGCAGTACTTC. Its protein is CASSAISGVGEQYF.

The chain uses TRBV29-1 and TRBJ2-2; D unresolved. Germline V gives CDR1 SQVTM, CDR2 ANQGSEA. CDR3 size: 14 residues. Between the trimmed V and J ends, which lost 7 bases and 0 bases, there was a span of 12 bases. The CDR3 coding sequence is TGCAGCGCCGAAAGAACGGCGAACACCGGGGAGCTGTTTTTT. Encoded protein: CSAERTANTGELFF.

The chain couples TRBV5-1 to TRBJ1-1; D is unclear. The germline V gene has CDR1 SGHRS and CDR2 YFSETQ. This CDR3 comprises 15 residues. Trimming shortened V by 0 bases and J by 3 bases, and 12 bases separated the two germline ends. The CDR3 reads CASSLDGVWDTEAFF. DNA of the CDR3: TGCGCCAGCAGCTTGGATGGGGTCTGGGACACTGAAGCTTTCTTT.

The chain has TRBV25-1 and TRBJ2-5; 9 nucleotides line up with TRBD2. Germline V CDR1 and CDR2: MGHDK, SYGVNS. There are 14 residues in the CDR3. After removal of 8 bases from V and 1 base from J, the junction contained 5 bases not matched to a gene. CDR3 residues: CASGRGGSQETQYF. CDR3 sequence (DNA): TGTGCCAGCGGGCGGGGGGGATCCCAAGAGACCCAGTACTTC.

The J gene is TRBJ2-5, the V gene TRBV7-9; D unresolved. Deletions cut 7 bases from V and 0 bases from J, with 3 bases between. The CDR3 sequence is 11 residues long. CDR1 and CDR2 from the germline V gene are SEHNR and FQNEAQ (reference sequence). CDR3: CASTHQETQYF. CDR3 coding DNA: TGTGCCAGCACCCACCAAGAGACCCAGTACTTC.

V usage is TRBV6-1 and J usage is TRBJ2-7, with 7 positions matching TRBD1. V shed 6 bases, J shed 7 bases, and the junction held 6 bases outside the gene matches. Germline V lookup: CDR1 MNHNS, CDR2 SASEGT. This CDR3 spans 12 amino acids. This CDR3 is CASSSGGMEQYF. As DNA, the CDR3 is TGTGCCAGCAGCTCAGGGGGAATGGAGCAGTACTTC.

V and J are TRBV5-1 and TRBJ2-3, with 13 nucleotides matching TRBD2. CDR1 is SGHRS and CDR2 is YFSETQ in the germline V gene. V trimming: 0 bases; J trimming: 3 bases; junction bases outside the gene matches: 4. This CDR3 is built from 17 residues. CDR3 sequence reads: CASSLGLGLAGTDTQYF. The CDR3 DNA reads as TGCGCCAGCAGCTTGGGTTTGGGACTAGCGGGGACAGATACGCAGTATTTT.

The chain employs TRBV29-1 and TRBJ2-1; possible D gene TRBD2, 5 bases. CDR3 length equals 13 residues. The germline gives CDR1 SQVTM, CDR2 ANQGSEA. V gave up 4 bases and J gave up 2 bases, with 9 bases separating them. The CDR3 spells CSVVRGPYNEQFF. Here the CDR3 DNA reads TGCAGCGTTGTAAGAGGGCCCTACAATGAGCAGTTCTTC.

This chain uses TRBV4-1 with TRBJ2-4; D remains ambiguous. CDR3 length: 15 amino acids. The germline gives CDR1 MGHRA, CDR2 YSYEKL. Deletions cut 4 bases from V and 4 bases from J, with 14 bases between. CDR3 protein: CASSRNGEQKNIQYF. The CDR3 DNA follows: TGCGCCAGCAGCCGAAATGGAGAGCAGAAAAACATTCAGTACTTC.

The chain recombines TRBV28 with TRBJ2-7; a weak D match, TRBD1 (5 bases). Germline CDR1 and CDR2: MDHEN and SYDVKM. V lost 3 bases and J 2 bases, leaving 8 bases between the germline ends. This CDR3 spans 13 amino acids. CDR3 amino acids: CASSLAGTYEQYF. CDR3 coding DNA: TGTGCCAGCAGTTTGGCAGGGACCTACGAGCAGTACTTC.